This entry lists 31 T cell receptor beta chains sequenced from one sample in a study of human thymus T cells. The method was immunoSEQ multiplex PCR; TCRdb's version includes in-frame clones alone and lacks a portion of them. The sample has some 120,000 clones; around 95% are singletons. Thymus tissue was removed during corrective cardiac surgery. Sequencing input: thymus tissue. All receptors derive from a boy under two years old with a congenital heart defect but otherwise immunologically healthy.

This chain uses TRBV5-4 with TRBJ2-1; the D gene is possibly TRBD1 (5 bases). The CDR3 totals 14 residues. Per germline, CDR1 SGHNT and CDR2 YYREEE (reference sequence). V was clipped by 7 bases and J by 2 bases, with 13 bases between them. The CDR3 DNA follows: TGTGCCAGCTGCGACAGAGACGCCTACAATGAGCAGTTCTTC. This codes for CASCDRDAYNEQFF.

Here the CDR3 reads CASSPSTSGAAYEQYF. CDR3 sequence (DNA): TGCGCCAGCAGCCCCTCTACTAGCGGGGCGGCCTACGAGCAGTACTTC. The rearrangement joins TRBV5-1 to TRBJ2-7; the match to TRBD2 covers 10 bases. CDR1 SGHRS and CDR2 YFSETQ come from the germline V gene. The CDR3 has 16 amino acids. The V gene end was trimmed by 4 bases and the J gene end by 2 bases; junction bases not matched to a gene: 9.

This rearrangement joins TRBV4-3 to TRBJ1-1; weak D call: TRBD1 (5 bases). CDR3 length: 16 residues. Per the germline V gene, CDR1 is LGHNA and CDR2 is YSLEER. The ends were cut back, 0 bases at V and 5 bases at J, with 16 bases in the middle. The CDR3 bases are TGCGCCAGCAGCCAAGACCGCGCCAGGGAGTGGACTGAAGCTTTCTTT. It specifies CASSQDRAREWTEAFF.

This chain connects TRBV27 to TRBJ2-7; 7 bases align to TRBD1. The CDR3 has 12 amino acids. The trim removed 8 bases at V and 3 bases at J, leaving 4 bases unmatched. Looked up from germline, CDR1 is MNHEY and CDR2 is SMNVEV (reference sequence). CDR3 coding DNA: TGTGCCAGCGGGGGACAGTTCTACGAGCAGTACTTC. Its protein is CASGGQFYEQYF.

The rearrangement links TRBV6-5 to TRBJ1-5, with 10 bases matching TRBD1. From germline, CDR1 is MNHEY and CDR2 SVGAGI. The CDR3 consists of 15 residues. V lost 10 bases to trimming and J lost 5 bases; unmatched junction nucleotides: 11. The CDR3 coding sequence is TGTGCCACGACACCTGGACAGGGGGTTTATCAGCCCCAGCATTTT. Its translation: CATTPGQGVYQPQHF.

Written as DNA, the CDR3 is TGTGCCAGCGTCGACAGGGCCAATGAAAAACTGTTTTTT. Translating it yields CASVDRANEKLFF. The chain recombines TRBV7-2 with TRBJ1-4; 7 nucleotides line up with TRBD1. After removal of 8 bases from V and 5 bases from J, the junction contained 5 bases not matched to a gene. Germline CDR1 reads SGHTA; CDR2 reads FQGNSA. The CDR3 covers 13 residues.

The genes are TRBV7-2 and TRBJ1-1; TRBD1 is a possible D gene (5 bases). V shed 3 bases and J shed 7 bases, with 15 bases lying between them. In germline, CDR1 is SGHTA, CDR2 FQGNSA. The length of the CDR3 is 14 residues. The CDR3 reads CASSFRAGPYEAFF. CDR3 nucleotide sequence: TGTGCCAGCAGCTTTAGGGCGGGACCATATGAAGCTTTCTTT. The whole variable domain, filled in from reference TRBV7-2 and TRBJ1-1, reads GAGVSQSPSNKVTEKGKDVELRCDPISGHTALYWYRQSLGQGLEFLIYFQGNSAPDKSGLPSDRFSAERTGGSVSTLTIQRTQQEDSAVYLCASSFRAGPYEAFFGQGTRLTVV.

The rearrangement links TRBV7-2 to TRBJ1-6; D is possibly TRBD1 (6 bases). The V end lost 3 bases, the J end lost 0 bases, and 12 bases lay between the germline ends. The CDR3 is 17 residues long. Germline CDR1 and CDR2: SGHTA and FQGNSA. The CDR3 nucleotides read TGTGCCAGCAGCTTCTACAGGGAGAGCTCCTATAATTCACCCCTCCACTTT. The encoded protein is CASSFYRESSYNSPLHF.

The rearrangement joins TRBV7-9 to TRBJ2-1, with D perhaps TRBD1 (6 bases). The CDR3 totals 15 residues. CDR1 is SEHNR, CDR2 FQNEAQ, per germline (reference sequence). Trimming left V 9 bases short and J 3 bases short, with 18 bases between. CDR3 loop: CASSSSGADYNEQFF. CDR3 in DNA: TGTGCCAGTTCTTCATCAGGGGCTGACTACAATGAGCAGTTCTTC.

V and J are TRBV30 and TRBJ1-4; D not certain. V shed 3 bases and J shed 1 base, with 6 bases lying between them. In germline, CDR1 is GTSNPN, CDR2 SVGIG (reference sequence). There are 13 residues in the CDR3. CDR3 nucleotide sequence: TGTGCCTGGAGCGGAATAACTAATGAAAAACTGTTTTTT. Translated, it gives CAWSGITNEKLFF.

This sequence joins TRBV28 and TRBJ1-4; 9 bases map to TRBD1. The CDR3 consists of 19 residues. Germline trimming cut 2 bases from V and 5 bases from J; bases unmatched to any gene: 15. Germline V CDR1 and CDR2: MDHEN, SYDVKM. CDR3 in amino acids: CASSLNPGQGLSPNEKLFF. CDR3 DNA sequence: TGTGCCAGCAGTTTAAATCCGGGACAGGGACTCTCCCCGAATGAAAAACTGTTTTTT.

The chain uses TRBV4-1 and TRBJ1-6; 7 nucleotides line up with TRBD1. Unmatched junction bases numbered 26, after V lost 0 bases and J lost 9 bases. The germline V gene has CDR1 MGHRA and CDR2 YSYEKL. The CDR3 contains 22 residues. CDR3 bases: TGCGCCAGCAGCCAAGAAGGGAAAATGGGACAGAGCAATCCCACCTGGGGTTCACCCCTCCACTTT. It encodes CASSQEGKMGQSNPTWGSPLHF.

This clone has only one observation. This CDR3 reads CASSLRMLSVNEQFF. For the CDR3, the DNA is TGTGCCAGCAGTCTCCGGATGCTTAGCGTGAATGAGCAGTTCTTC. This chain uses TRBV27 with TRBJ2-1, with D possibly matching TRBD2 (5 bases). V lost 5 bases and J lost 7, with 18 bases in between. The CDR3 extends over 15 amino acids. Germline V gene sequence: CDR1 MNHEY, CDR2 SMNVEV (reference sequence).

The V gene is TRBV7-9, the J gene TRBJ1-2; 7 bases line up with TRBD1. V was clipped by 4 bases and J by 13 bases; unmatched bases: 12. CDR3 length equals 13 residues. Germline V gene sequence: CDR1 SEHNR, CDR2 FQNEAQ (reference sequence). The CDR3 coding sequence is TGTGCCAGCAGCTCAGGGGGGACCGCCGGGTGCACCTTC. Its protein is CASSSGGTAGCTF.

The rearrangement links TRBV10-3 to TRBJ2-5, with 12 bases that match TRBD2. The CDR3 is 18 residues long. Germline trimming cut 6 bases from V and 2 bases from J; bases unmatched to any gene: 13. The V gene's germline CDR1 is ENHRY and CDR2 SYGVKD. The CDR3 protein is CAISLTPTSGGFQETQYF. CDR3 in DNA: TGTGCCATCAGCTTAACTCCCACTAGCGGGGGGTTTCAAGAGACCCAGTACTTC.

The chain employs TRBV10-3 and TRBJ2-2; D gene ambiguous. The CDR3 consists of 15 residues. CDR1 is ENHRY, CDR2 SYGVKD, per germline. V was trimmed by 4 bases and J by 0 bases, leaving 9 bases between them. Here the CDR3 reads CAISGSTSNTGELFF. The CDR3 DNA is TGTGCCATCAGTGGTTCGACCTCGAACACCGGGGAGCTGTTTTTT.

V is TRBV15 and J is TRBJ1-1; no reliable D call. From germline, CDR1 is LNHNV and CDR2 YYDKDF (reference sequence). This CDR3 spans 12 amino acids. Trimming removed 5 bases from V and 8 bases from J, with 12 bases in between. The CDR3 DNA reads TGTGCCACCAGCGATGAAACTAGGGAAGCTTTCTTT. It specifies CATSDETREAFF.

The rearrangement uses TRBV19 and TRBJ1-2, with TRBD1 matching 8 bases. Germline CDR1 is LNHDA and CDR2 is SQIVND (reference sequence). V lost 8 bases and J lost 2; bases outside the gene matches: 4. This CDR3 is 13 amino acids long. CDR3 sequence reads: CASLDRGNYGYTF. CDR3 DNA: TGTGCCAGTCTAGACAGGGGAAACTATGGCTACACCTTC. Drawing the rest from reference TRBV19 and TRBJ1-2, the complete variable domain is DGGITQSPKYLFRKEGQNVTLSCEQNLNHDAMYWYRQDPGQGLRLIYYSQIVNDFQKGDIAEGYSVSREKKESFPLTVTSAQKNPTAFYLCASLDRGNYGYTFGSGTRLTVV.

The chain employs TRBV9 and TRBJ1-2, with D perhaps TRBD1 (5 bases). This CDR3 comprises 12 residues. Germline V lookup: CDR1 SGDLS, CDR2 YYNGEE. V shed 5 bases and J shed 2 bases, with 7 bases lying between them. CDR3 loop: CASRGDNYGYTF. The CDR3 DNA follows: TGTGCCAGCAGGGGGGACAACTATGGCTACACCTTC.

The rearrangement links TRBV5-1 to TRBJ1-1, with D uncertain. Germline CDR1 and CDR2: SGHRS and YFSETQ. V was clipped by 0 bases and J by 4 bases, with 7 bases between them. The CDR3 has 13 residues. The chain's CDR3 is CASSLGGITEAFF. The CDR3, as DNA: TGCGCCAGCAGCTTGGGAGGGATCACTGAAGCTTTCTTT.

This chain uses TRBV7-9 with TRBJ2-5; D call uncertain. CDR3 length: 13 residues. From germline, CDR1 is SEHNR and CDR2 FQNEAQ (reference sequence). V shed 3 bases and J shed 1 base, with 6 bases lying between them. Here the CDR3 reads CASSFGSQETQYF. DNA for the CDR3: TGTGCCAGCAGCTTTGGCTCCCAAGAGACCCAGTACTTC.

The rearrangement uses TRBV18 and TRBJ1-4; D remains unclear. The CDR3 is made up of 13 amino acids. From germline, CDR1 is KGHSH and CDR2 LQKENI. Between the trimmed V and J ends, which lost 5 bases and 6 bases, there was a span of 10 bases. CDR3 in DNA: TGTGCCAGCTCATCAAAGCGGGATGAAAAACTGTTTTTT. It codes for CASSSKRDEKLFF.

This clone showed up just once. The V gene is TRBV7-9, the J gene TRBJ1-3; D not resolved. The CDR3 is made up of 14 amino acids. In germline, CDR1 is SEHNR, CDR2 FQNEAQ (reference sequence). Trimming shortened V by 3 bases and J by 3 bases, and 9 bases separated the two germline ends. The CDR3 DNA sequence: TGTGCCAGCAGCTTTCTGAGTGGTGGAAACACCATATATTTT. This encodes CASSFLSGGNTIYF.

The rearrangement joins TRBV28 to TRBJ1-2, with D perhaps matching TRBD1 (6 bases). V was clipped by 7 bases and J by 0 bases, with 15 bases between them. Germline V CDR1 and CDR2: MDHEN, SYDVKM. The CDR3 has 15 amino acids. The CDR3 nucleotides are TGTGCCAGCACCCACCCCGGACAGCCTAACTATGGCTACACCTTC. Protein: CASTHPGQPNYGYTF.

The gene calls are TRBV6-1 and TRBJ2-5, with D maybe TRBD2 (7 bases). Between the trimmed V and J ends, which lost 8 bases and 5 bases, there was a span of 18 bases. The CDR3 length is 14 residues. The germline V gene encodes CDR1 MNHNS and CDR2 SASEGT. In nucleotides, the CDR3 is TGTGCCAGCTTATCTGGGGGGGCCGGGGAGACCCAGTACTTC. Its translation is CASLSGGAGETQYF.

This clone was found once. The chain uses TRBV19 and TRBJ2-1; 7 bases align to TRBD1. The junction had 9 bases not matched to a gene; V was cut back by 7 bases and J by 3 bases. From germline, CDR1 is LNHDA and CDR2 SQIVND (reference sequence). The CDR3 spans 15 residues. The CDR3 is CASTYRGPFYNEQFF. The CDR3 coding sequence is TGTGCCAGTACCTACAGGGGTCCCTTCTACAATGAGCAGTTCTTC.

The chain recombines TRBV11-2 with TRBJ1-4; 12 bases are a match to TRBD1. With 0 bases clipped from V and 0 bases from J, the junction kept 8 bases outside the gene matches. The CDR3 contains 20 residues. Germline V gene data show CDR1 as SGHAT and CDR2 as FQNNGV. CDR3 DNA: TGTGCCAGCAGCTTAGATAGGGACAGGGGGCGACCGCCAACTAATGAAAAACTGTTTTTT. It yields the protein CASSLDRDRGRPPTNEKLFF.

The rearrangement links TRBV10-2 to TRBJ2-3; D remains ambiguous. Germline V lookup: CDR1 WSHSY, CDR2 SAAADI. Trimming took off 8 bases at V and 0 bases at J, with 3 bases between the two ends. CDR3 length: 11 residues. CDR3 residues: CASQSTDTQYF. The CDR3 nucleotides read TGCGCCAGCCAGAGCACAGATACGCAGTATTTT.

This chain connects TRBV2 to TRBJ2-3; perhaps TRBD2 as D (5 bases). Looked up from germline, CDR1 is SNHLY and CDR2 is FYNNEI. The CDR3 is 14 residues long. Trimming shortened V by 5 bases and J by 8 bases, and 17 bases separated the two germline ends. The CDR3 loop is CASSLREWDVTQYF. CDR3 bases: TGTGCCAGCAGTTTGAGGGAATGGGATGTTACGCAGTATTTT.

The CDR3 DNA follows: TGTGCCAGCAGCCTAGGCCGGACCGGGGAGCTGTTTTTT. The encoded protein is CASSLGRTGELFF. The rearrangement uses TRBV28 and TRBJ2-2; no firm D call. Germline CDR1 MDHEN, CDR2 SYDVKM. Trimming stripped 6 bases from V and 5 bases from J, with 10 bases between. This CDR3 is built from 13 residues.

The chain joins TRBV7-2 to TRBJ2-1, with D possibly being TRBD2 (7 bases). Trimming took off 5 bases at V and 7 bases at J, with 21 bases between the two ends. Germline V gene data show CDR1 as SGHTA and CDR2 as FQGNSA. The length of the CDR3 is 16 residues. The CDR3 spells CASSARWGGPLNEQFF. The CDR3 DNA sequence: TGTGCCAGCAGCGCCAGATGGGGGGGGCCTTTGAATGAGCAGTTCTTC.